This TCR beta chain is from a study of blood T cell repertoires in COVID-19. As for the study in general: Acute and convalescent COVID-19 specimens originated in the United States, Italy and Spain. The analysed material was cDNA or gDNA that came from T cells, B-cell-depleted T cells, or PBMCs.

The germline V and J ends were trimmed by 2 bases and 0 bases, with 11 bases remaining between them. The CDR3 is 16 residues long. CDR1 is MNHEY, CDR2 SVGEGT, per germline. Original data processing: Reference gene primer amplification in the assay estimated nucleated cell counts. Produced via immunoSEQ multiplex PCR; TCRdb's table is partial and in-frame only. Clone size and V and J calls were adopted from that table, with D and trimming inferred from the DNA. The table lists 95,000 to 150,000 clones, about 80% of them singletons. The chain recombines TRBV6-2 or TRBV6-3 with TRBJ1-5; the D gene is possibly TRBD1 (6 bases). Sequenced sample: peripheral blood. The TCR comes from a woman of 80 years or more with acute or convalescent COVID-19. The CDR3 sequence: CASSYLTGYSNQPQHF. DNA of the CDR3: TGTGCCAGCAGTTACCTTACAGGGTATAGCAATCAGCCCCAGCATTTT.